The present T cell receptor beta chain was sequenced within a study of CD8 T cells in Susac syndrome. Of note for this clonotype: Its antigen is not known.

TCR beta sequencing was performed on blood CD8+ and CD4+ T cells. RNA in amounts of roughly 0.5 to 1 ug was reverse transcribed with random hexamers. The TCR beta CDR3 was amplified by immunoSEQ multiplex PCR across 54 Vbeta, 13 Jbeta. TCRdb independently ran MiXCR on the immunoSEQ multiplex PCR reads; one entry per CDR3 protein. The sample yields hundreds of thousands of distinct CDR3 sequences, around 83% seen once. Study-level points and caveats: The study's TCR sequencing and HLA analysis drew on a certain number of individuals. That number was acknowledged as relatively small.

The CDR3 runs 13 residues. Trimming pared 0 bases from V and 3 bases from J, leaving 6 bases between. CDR1 is MNHEY, CDR2 SMNVEV, per germline (reference sequence). The clonotype comes from a human donor with multiple sclerosis. The sequencing sample was made of CD8+ T cells from PBMCs. The V gene is TRBV27, the J gene TRBJ2-7; D is unresolved. CDR3 bases: TGTGCCAGCAGTTTATCGTTATACTACGAGCAGTACTTC. It specifies CASSLSLYYEQYF.